The next 2 T cell receptor beta chains were all read from a single sample in a study of cytomegalovirus exposure and HLA in healthy donors. The study ran its PCR with 60 Vbeta and 13 Jbeta primers. Profiling relied on immunoSEQ multiplex PCR, and the TCRdb table lists in-frame clones only, not all of them. The data contain 150,000 to 200,000 clones, over 75% of them seen just once; the ten biggest clones take up about 2.5%. Sample: PBMCs. These receptors were collected from a woman aged 50 to 60 in good health and CMV-seronegative.

The sample holds a few counts of this clone. The rearrangement uses TRBV4-1 and TRBJ1-1; D unclear. The CDR3 is 13 amino acids. The V gene lost 2 bases and the J gene lost 1 base, with 5 bases spanning the gap. In germline, CDR1 is MGHRA, CDR2 YSYEKL. CDR3 amino acids: CASSQTANTEAFF. In nucleotides, the CDR3 is TGCGCCAGCAGCCAAACAGCGAACACTGAAGCTTTCTTT.

The chain carries TRBV19 and TRBJ1-1; 8 positions agree with TRBD1. There are 18 residues in the CDR3. Germline V gives CDR1 LNHDA, CDR2 SQIVND (reference sequence). The V and J ends lost 2 bases and 1 base, in that order; junction bases with no gene match: 12. The CDR3 loop reads CASSIIFLWGQENTEAFF. CDR3 DNA: TGTGCCAGTAGTATAATTTTCCTCTGGGGACAGGAGAACACTGAAGCTTTCTTT.